A single sample gave rise to the 25 T cell receptor beta chains below, sequenced in a study of blood T cell repertoires in COVID-19. Profiled with immunoSEQ multiplex PCR; TCRdb holds only in-frame clones, not every one. The sample carries about 70,000 clones, 90% recorded once. Source material: peripheral blood. These receptors were collected from a man between 45 and 60 years old with acute or convalescent COVID-19.

This chain joins TRBV28 and TRBJ1-5, with 7 bases fitting TRBD1. Unmatched junction bases numbered 2, after V lost 1 base and J lost 2 bases. The CDR3 extends over 15 amino acids. Germline CDR1 MDHEN, CDR2 SYDVKM. The CDR3, as DNA: TGTGCCAGCAGTTTATCAGGGGGTGGCAATCAGCCCCAGCATTTT. Translated: CASSLSGGGNQPQHF.

The chain combines TRBV28 with TRBJ1-5; no definite D call. This CDR3 has 16 amino acids. Trimming left V 6 bases short and J 4 bases short, with 19 bases between. Per the germline V gene, CDR1 is MDHEN and CDR2 is SYDVKM. The CDR3 reads CASRRGSTGKNQPQHF. The DNA for the CDR3 is TGTGCCAGCAGGCGTGGGTCAACGGGAAAGAATCAGCCCCAGCATTTT.

The chain carries TRBV5-1 and TRBJ1-5; TRBD1 aligns across 9 bases. The CDR3 has 15 residues. V lost 4 bases and J lost 7; bases outside the gene matches: 9. The germline CDR1 and CDR2 sequences are SGHRS and YFSETQ. The CDR3 loop reads CASSMGTGKGQPQHF. Here the CDR3 DNA reads TGCGCCAGCAGCATGGGGACAGGGAAAGGCCAGCCCCAGCATTTT. The full variable domain, in which reference TRBV5-1 and TRBJ1-5 provide the parts outside the CDR3, is KAGVTQTPRYLIKTRGQQVTLSCSPISGHRSVSWYQQTPGQGLQFLFEYFSETQRNKGNFPGRFSGRQFSNSRSEMNVSTLELGDSALYLCASSMGTGKGQPQHFGDGTRLSIL.

V usage is TRBV21-1 and J usage is TRBJ2-7; the table gives TRBD2 as D, unverified against the DNA. TRBV21-1 counts as a pseudogene. CDR3 length: 11 amino acids. DNA of the CDR3: TGTGCCAGCAGCAACCCCCCGGGACAGTACTTC. As protein: CASSNPPGQYF.

V and J are TRBV9 and TRBJ1-1; a weak D match, TRBD1 (5 bases). V gave up 3 bases and J gave up 6 bases, with 15 bases separating them. The length of the CDR3 is 14 residues. Germline V gene data show CDR1 as SGDLS and CDR2 as YYNGEE. The DNA of the CDR3 is TGTGCCAGCAGCGACAGGACCTCTGCGGCTGAAGCTTTCTTT. This codes for CASSDRTSAAEAFF.

V is TRBV10-3 and J is TRBJ2-5; D perhaps matches TRBD2 (6 bases). The germline CDR1 and CDR2 sequences are ENHRY and SYGVKD. The CDR3 loop spans 14 amino acids. Trimming took 8 bases from V and 1 from J, leaving 14 bases between them. The CDR3 region has the DNA TGTGCCATCGGGGTCCTAGCGACCCAAGAGACCCAGTACTTC. The encoded protein is CAIGVLATQETQYF.

V is TRBV2 and J is TRBJ1-5; D may be TRBD1 (5 bases). Germline lookup yields CDR1 SNHLY and CDR2 FYNNEI. The CDR3 runs to 16 residues. V lost 1 base to trimming and J lost 4 bases, with 14 bases between them. DNA of the CDR3: TGTGCCAGCAGTGAAGGGAGGGCAGGGAATAATCAGCCCCAGCATTTT. It is translated as CASSEGRAGNNQPQHF. Full variable domain (rest looked up from reference TRBV2 and TRBJ1-5): EPEVTQTPSHQVTQMGQEVILRCVPISNHLYFYWYRQILGQKVEFLVSFYNNEISEKSEIFDDQFSVERPDGSNFTLKIRSTKLEDSAMYFCASSEGRAGNNQPQHFGDGTRLSIL.

V usage is TRBV2 and J usage is TRBJ2-2; tentatively, D is TRBD2 (6 bases). The CDR3 is made up of 16 amino acids. Germline V CDR1 and CDR2: SNHLY, FYNNEI. V was trimmed by 6 bases and J by 4 bases, leaving 18 bases between them. The chain's CDR3 is CASRARTEEGTGELFF. CDR3 nucleotide sequence: TGTGCCAGCAGGGCTAGGACGGAGGAGGGCACCGGGGAGCTGTTTTTT.

This chain uses TRBV1 with TRBJ1-4; TRBD1 is the table's D call, not checked against the DNA. TRBV1 constitutes a pseudogene. The CDR3 is 15 amino acids. The CDR3 protein is CTSSQGGQGVEKLFF. CDR3 DNA sequence: TGCACCAGCAGCCAAGGGGGACAGGGGGTAGAAAAACTGTTTTTT.

This clone was detected only once. This chain connects TRBV18 to TRBJ1-5, with D possibly being TRBD1 (5 bases). This CDR3 contains 14 residues. The ends were cut back, 4 bases at V and 3 bases at J, with 10 bases in the middle. Germline V gene sequence: CDR1 KGHSH, CDR2 LQKENI. The CDR3 bases are TGTGCCAGCTCACTACAGGTTGACAATCAGCCCCAGCATTTT. Translated, it gives CASSLQVDNQPQHF.

The rearrangement joins TRBV15 to TRBJ2-2; TRBD1 matches at 8 bases. Germline lookup yields CDR1 LNHNV and CDR2 YYDKDF (reference sequence). The CDR3 totals 16 residues. V trimming: 3 bases; J trimming: 6 bases; junction bases outside the gene matches: 9. The CDR3 DNA reads as TGTGCCACCAGCAGCGAATTGAACAGGGGGGCCGGGGAGCTGTTTTTT. This codes for CATSSELNRGAGELFF.

V is TRBV5-8 and J is TRBJ1-5, with D maybe TRBD1 (6 bases). The length of the CDR3 is 16 residues. The germline V gene encodes CDR1 SGHTS and CDR2 YDEGEE. Deletions cut 3 bases from V and 0 bases from J, with 13 bases between. The CDR3 protein is CASSSGTHYSNQPQHF. Here the CDR3 DNA reads TGTGCCAGCAGCTCCGGGACACATTATAGCAATCAGCCCCAGCATTTT.

The chain has TRBV10-3 and TRBJ1-5; D is possibly TRBD1 (5 bases). The CDR3 runs 16 residues. Trimming shortened V by 0 bases and J by 2 bases, and 11 bases separated the two germline ends. CDR1 ENHRY and CDR2 SYGVKD come from the germline V gene. This CDR3 is CAISESMGRGNQPQHF. CDR3 DNA: TGTGCCATCAGTGAGTCGATGGGGCGCGGCAATCAGCCCCAGCATTTT.

CDR3 sequence (DNA): TGTGCCAGCAGTCCCCCTGGGGGGACGAGGAGGGAAAAACTGTTTTTT. Translated, it gives CASSPPGGTRREKLFF. V is TRBV28 and J is TRBJ1-4; possibly TRBD1 for D (5 bases). The CDR3 sequence is 16 residues long. The V end lost 5 bases, the J end lost 8 bases, and 21 bases lay between the germline ends. Per the germline V gene, CDR1 is MDHEN and CDR2 is SYDVKM.

CDR3 protein: CAWSIVVPLHF. CDR3 nucleotides: TGTGCCTGGAGTATTGTCGTACCCCTCCACTTT. The rearrangement links TRBV30 to TRBJ1-6; D remains unclear. This CDR3 has 11 amino acids. The germline V gene encodes CDR1 GTSNPN and CDR2 SVGIG (reference sequence). V was pared by 2 bases and J by 12 bases, with 8 bases between.

This chain links TRBV28 with TRBJ1-4; 9 bases align to TRBD1. The CDR3 spans 14 residues. Per the germline V gene, CDR1 is MDHEN and CDR2 is SYDVKM. With V trimmed by 6 bases and J by 7 bases, 6 bases remained unmatched. In DNA, the CDR3 is TGTGCCAGCAGGGGAGGGACAGGGATTGAAAAACTGTTTTTT. It translates to CASRGGTGIEKLFF.

This chain joins TRBV7-6 and TRBJ2-1; D perhaps matches TRBD1 (6 bases). The V end was cut by 1 base, the J end by 4 bases, with 11 bases between. The CDR3 spans 15 residues. The germline gives CDR1 SGHVS, CDR2 FNYEAQ. For the CDR3, the DNA is TGTGCCAGCAGCTTAGTCGGGACAAAGTACAATGAGCAGTTCTTC. It codes for CASSLVGTKYNEQFF.

This clone has only one observation. The chain is built from TRBV7-2 and TRBJ1-6; 7 bases agree with TRBD1. CDR3 size: 14 residues. The ends lost 0 bases at V and 13 bases at J; junction bases unmatched: 6. CDR1 SGHTA and CDR2 FQGNSA come from the germline V gene. This chain's CDR3 is CASSLARNRGPLHF. CDR3 nucleotides: TGTGCCAGCAGCTTAGCCAGAAACAGGGGTCCCCTCCACTTT.

The V and J genes are TRBV18 and TRBJ2-2, with D possibly being TRBD1 (5 bases). The germline V gene has CDR1 KGHSH and CDR2 LQKENI. The CDR3 is 14 amino acids. V lost 5 bases and J 2 bases, leaving 9 bases between the germline ends. Here the CDR3 reads CASSTDRNTGELFF. CDR3 DNA sequence: TGTGCCAGCTCAACTGACAGAAACACCGGGGAGCTGTTTTTT.

The V and J genes are TRBV9 and TRBJ2-3; D possibly corresponds to TRBD1 (6 bases). The CDR3 spans 14 residues. Trimming shortened V by 4 bases and J by 2 bases, and 11 bases separated the two germline ends. Germline assignment: CDR1 SGDLS and CDR2 YYNGEE. This chain's CDR3 is CASSKGVHTDTQYF. Written as DNA, the CDR3 is TGTGCCAGCAGCAAGGGGGTCCACACAGATACGCAGTATTTT.

A note on this clone: Other DNA sequences in this specimen translate into the identical CDR3. The chain has TRBV7-2 and TRBJ1-6; D is possibly TRBD1 (6 bases). The germline V gene encodes CDR1 SGHTA and CDR2 FQGNSA. This CDR3 comprises 16 residues. V was trimmed by 5 bases and J by 10 bases, leaving 21 bases between them. CDR3 amino acids: CASSVWTVLSSSPLHF. The CDR3 DNA follows: TGTGCCAGCAGCGTATGGACAGTTTTGAGTTCCTCACCCCTCCACTTT. Complete variable domain (other parts from reference TRBV7-2 and TRBJ1-6): GAGVSQSPSNKVTEKGKDVELRCDPISGHTALYWYRQSLGQGLEFLIYFQGNSAPDKSGLPSDRFSAERTGGSVSTLTIQRTQQEDSAVYLCASSVWTVLSSSPLHFGNGTRLTVT.

The V gene is TRBV7-2, the J gene TRBJ1-5, with 7 bases matching TRBD1. J lost 5 bases, V lost 3 bases, and 10 bases had no gene match. Germline CDR1 is SGHTA and CDR2 is FQGNSA. CDR3 length: 16 residues. The CDR3 region has the DNA TGTGCCAGCAGCTTGGGGACAGCCCGGGGCCATCAGCCCCAGCATTTT. It is translated as CASSLGTARGHQPQHF.

The rearrangement joins TRBV4-3 to TRBJ1-2; 9 bases are a match to TRBD1. Germline CDR1 reads LGHNA; CDR2 reads YSLEER. V lost 0 bases, J lost 2 bases, and 7 bases stayed unmatched. The CDR3 has 17 amino acids. The CDR3 reads CASSQDLRDRVNYGYTF. The CDR3 DNA reads as TGCGCCAGCAGCCAAGATCTTCGGGACAGGGTGAACTATGGCTACACCTTC.

The rearrangement joins TRBV7-8 to TRBJ2-7; D possibly corresponds to TRBD1 (6 bases). CDR1 is SGHVS, CDR2 FQNEAQ, per germline. The CDR3 consists of 11 residues. V lost 5 bases, J lost 9 bases, and 11 bases lay in between. CDR3 region: CASSGTGLQYF. The CDR3 DNA is TGTGCCAGCAGCGGAACAGGGTTGCAGTACTTC. Full variable domain (rest looked up from reference TRBV7-8 and TRBJ2-7): GAGVSQSPRYKVAKRGQDVALRCDPISGHVSLFWYQQALGQGPEFLTYFQNEAQLDKSGLPSDRFFAERPEGSVSTLKIQRTQQEDSAVYLCASSGTGLQYFGPGTRLTVT.

The genes are TRBV19 and TRBJ2-1; 12 nucleotides line up with TRBD2. Germline V CDR1 and CDR2: LNHDA, SQIVND (reference sequence). The V gene end was trimmed by 3 bases and the J gene end by 6 bases; junction bases not matched to a gene: 3. The CDR3 consists of 15 residues. CDR3 in amino acids: CASSMTSGGVNEQFF. CDR3 DNA: TGTGCCAGTAGTATGACTAGCGGGGGAGTCAATGAGCAGTTCTTC.